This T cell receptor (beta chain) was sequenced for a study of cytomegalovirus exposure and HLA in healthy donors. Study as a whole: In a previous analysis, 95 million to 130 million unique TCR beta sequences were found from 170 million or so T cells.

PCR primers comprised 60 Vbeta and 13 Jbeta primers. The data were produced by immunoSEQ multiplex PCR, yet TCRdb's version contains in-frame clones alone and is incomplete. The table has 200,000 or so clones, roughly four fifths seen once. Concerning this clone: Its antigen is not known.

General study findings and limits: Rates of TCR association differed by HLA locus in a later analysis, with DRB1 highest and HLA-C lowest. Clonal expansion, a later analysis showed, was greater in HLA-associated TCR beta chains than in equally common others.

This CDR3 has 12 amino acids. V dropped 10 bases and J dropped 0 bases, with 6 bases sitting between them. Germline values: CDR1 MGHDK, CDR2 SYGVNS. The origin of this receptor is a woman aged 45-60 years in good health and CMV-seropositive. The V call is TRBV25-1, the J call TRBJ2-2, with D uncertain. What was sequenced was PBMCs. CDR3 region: CATTANTGELFF. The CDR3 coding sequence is TGTGCCACCACAGCGAACACCGGGGAGCTGTTTTTT.